This TCR beta chain was sequenced for a study of T cell repertoires in ileal Crohn's disease. The wider study: At surgery, about 38% of patients smoked, with median disease duration 7.9 years. Surgery for a complication: stricturing in 61%, penetrating in roughly 39%.

Study-level results: Active smokers at surgery had more clonal expansions than non-smokers. Every patient over 26.8% clonality showed endoscopic recurrence.

Profiled with immunoSEQ multiplex PCR; TCRdb holds only in-frame clones, not every one. The table includes several thousand clones, around four fifths detected once. From germline, CDR1 is MNHNS and CDR2 SASEGT. V trimming: 6 bases; J trimming: 4 bases; junction bases outside the gene matches: 6. This CDR3 is 13 amino acids long. A remark on this clone: The antigen remains undetermined.

This TCR was recovered from an adult with Crohn's disease. The rearrangement links TRBV6-1 to TRBJ2-7, with 7 nucleotides matching TRBD1. The sequencing input was ileal tissue. The CDR3 sequence is CASSAGGSYEQYF. CDR3 in DNA: TGTGCCAGCAGCGCAGGGGGATCTTACGAGCAGTACTTC.